The rows below give T cell receptor beta chains drawn from one sample of a study of Graves' ophthalmopathy and Graves' hyperthyroidism. TCRdb re-called the multiplex PCR reads with MiXCR, one entry per CDR3 protein. The sample lists over a million distinct CDR3 sequences; roughly two fifths were seen once. Sample: peripheral blood or thyroid tissue (not recorded which). All receptors derive from an adult man with Graves' hyperthyroidism. The CDR3 runs from the conserved cysteine through the conserved F or W. D genes are given only for firm matches. Clone size is given for some rows only: seen once, a few or many times, or a class if the clone is expanded.

many,TRBV5-1,TRBJ1-1,.,TGCGCCAGCAGCATTACGGACGGCGGCACTGAAGCTTTCTTT,CASSITDGGTEAFF
many,TRBV20-1,TRBJ2-5,.,TGCAGTGCTAGATCACTAGCAGGAGAGACCCAGTACTTC,CSARSLAGETQYF
many,TRBV10-3,TRBJ2-7,TRBD1,TGTGCCACTTTAGAGGACAGGGGTTACGAGCAGTACTTC,CATLEDRGYEQYF
few,TRBV9,TRBJ2-7,TRBD2,TGTGCCAGCAGCGTAGGGTTAGCGGGAGGCCACGAGCAGTACTTC,CASSVGLAGGHEQYF
many,TRBV11-1,TRBJ2-7,TRBD1,TGTGCCAGCAGCTTAGAGGGACAGGGGAACGAGCAGTACTTC,CASSLEGQGNEQYF
.,TRBV11-2,TRBJ2-5,.,TGTGCCAGCACCTACGCCGGGCCTAAAGAGACCCAGTACTTC,CASTYAGPKETQYF
.,TRBV5-4,TRBJ1-2,.,TGTGCCAGCAGATTGGCCTCGGCAGGATCCTATGGCTACACCTTC,CASRLASAGSYGYTF
.,TRBV2,TRBJ1-4,TRBD1,TGTGCCAGCAGGCCATCCCCAGGGGGCCGGGGAGATGAAAAACTGTTTTTT,CASRPSPGGRGDEKLFF
.,TRBV13,TRBJ1-5,.,TGTGCCAGCAGCTTAGGCCTCAAGGGGAATCAGCCCCAGCATTTT,CASSLGLKGNQPQHF
.,TRBV7-9,TRBJ2-5,.,TGTGCCAGCAGCTTACAACCACACAGGGAAGAGACCCAGTACTTC,CASSLQPHREETQYF
few,TRBV10-3,TRBJ2-7,.,TGTGCCATCAGTTACCTCGGTGGAGAGCAGTACTTC,CAISYLGGEQYF
.,TRBV10-3,TRBJ1-1,TRBD1,TGTGCCATCAGTGGGACAGGGGACTATGAAGCTTTCTTT,CAISGTGDYEAFF
.,TRBV25-1,TRBJ2-6,TRBD1,TGTGCCAGCAGTCCCCTTGGACAGGGGTATGATGGGGCCAACGTCCCGACTTTC,CASSPLGQGYDGANVPTF
.,TRBV6-2/TRBV6-3,TRBJ2-7,TRBD2,TGTGCCAGCAACCGAAGGGGGGCGGGAGGGCCCTACGAGCAGTACTTC,CASNRRGAGGPYEQYF
.,TRBV29-1,TRBJ1-5,.,TGCAGCGTTGGGGCTGTCGAGGGGCCCCAGCATTTT,CSVGAVEGPQHF
many,TRBV29-1,TRBJ2-7,TRBD1,TGCAGCGTTCCGACAGGGGACTACGAGCAGTACTTC,CSVPTGDYEQYF
.,TRBV12-3/TRBV12-4,TRBJ1-1,.,TGTGCCAGCGGCTCTACAGGGTTCGGCGCTGAAGCTTTCTTT,CASGSTGFGAEAFF